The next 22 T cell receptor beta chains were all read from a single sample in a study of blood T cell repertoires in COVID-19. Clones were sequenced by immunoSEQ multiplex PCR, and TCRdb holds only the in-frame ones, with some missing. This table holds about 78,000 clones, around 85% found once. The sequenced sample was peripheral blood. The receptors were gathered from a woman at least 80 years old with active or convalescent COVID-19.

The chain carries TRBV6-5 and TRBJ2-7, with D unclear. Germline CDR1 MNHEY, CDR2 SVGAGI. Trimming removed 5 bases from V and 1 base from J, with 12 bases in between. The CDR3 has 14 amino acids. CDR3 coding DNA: TGTGCCAGCAGTCCGGTGACTCCTTCCTACGAGCAGTACTTC. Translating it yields CASSPVTPSYEQYF.

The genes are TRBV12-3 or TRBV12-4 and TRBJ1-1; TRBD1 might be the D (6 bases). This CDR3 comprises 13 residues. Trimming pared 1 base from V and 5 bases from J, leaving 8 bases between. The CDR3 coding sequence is TGTGCCAGCAGTTTAGGTAGGGGGACTGAAGCTTTCTTT. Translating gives CASSLGRGTEAFF.

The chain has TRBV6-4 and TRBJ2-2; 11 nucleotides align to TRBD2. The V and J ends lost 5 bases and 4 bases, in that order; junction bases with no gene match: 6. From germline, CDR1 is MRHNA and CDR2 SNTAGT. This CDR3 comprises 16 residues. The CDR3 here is CASSPGTSGFTGELFF. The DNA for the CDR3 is TGTGCCAGCAGTCCCGGGACTAGCGGATTCACCGGGGAGCTGTTTTTT.

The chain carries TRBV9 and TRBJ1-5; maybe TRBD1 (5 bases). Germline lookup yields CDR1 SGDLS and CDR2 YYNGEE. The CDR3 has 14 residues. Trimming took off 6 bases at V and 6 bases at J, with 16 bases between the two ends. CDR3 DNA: TGTGCCAGCAACTCTTCCTCAGGGCTTCAGCCCCAGCATTTT. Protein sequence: CASNSSSGLQPQHF.

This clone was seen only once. Here the CDR3 reads CASRLQGFNYGYTF. CDR3 coding DNA: TGTGCCAGCCGCCTACAGGGGTTTAACTATGGCTACACCTTC. This chain uses TRBV3-1 (or the pseudogene TRBV3-2) with TRBJ1-2, with 7 bases identical to TRBD1. CDR1 and CDR2 (germline): LGHDT, YNNKEL (reference sequence). This CDR3 comprises 14 residues. J gave up 1 base and V 8 bases, and 7 bases lay outside the gene matches.

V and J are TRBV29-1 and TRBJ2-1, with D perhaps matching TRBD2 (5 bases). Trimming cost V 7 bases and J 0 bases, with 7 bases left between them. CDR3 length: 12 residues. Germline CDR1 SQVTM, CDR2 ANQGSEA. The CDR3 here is CSAGISYNEQFF. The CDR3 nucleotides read TGCAGCGCCGGGATCTCCTACAATGAGCAGTTCTTC.

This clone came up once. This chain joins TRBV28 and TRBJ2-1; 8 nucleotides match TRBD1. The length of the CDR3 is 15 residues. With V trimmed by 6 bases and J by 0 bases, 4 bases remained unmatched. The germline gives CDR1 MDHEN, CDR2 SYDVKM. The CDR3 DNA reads TGTGCCAGCAGGAGAACAGGGGGCTCCTACAATGAGCAGTTCTTC. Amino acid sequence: CASRRTGGSYNEQFF.

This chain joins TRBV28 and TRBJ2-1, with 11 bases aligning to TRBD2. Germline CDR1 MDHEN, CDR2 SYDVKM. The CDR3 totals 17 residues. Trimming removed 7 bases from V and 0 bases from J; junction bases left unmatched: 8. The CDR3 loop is CASTPVSGGGSYNEQFF. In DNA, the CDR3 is TGTGCCAGCACCCCCGTTAGCGGGGGGGGCTCCTACAATGAGCAGTTCTTC.

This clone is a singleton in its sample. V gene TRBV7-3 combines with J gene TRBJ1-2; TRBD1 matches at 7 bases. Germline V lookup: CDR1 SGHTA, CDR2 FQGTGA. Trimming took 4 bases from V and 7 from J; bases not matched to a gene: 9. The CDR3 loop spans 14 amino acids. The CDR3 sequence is CASSSTSGGSGYTF. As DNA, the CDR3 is TGTGCCAGCAGCTCCACCTCAGGGGGAAGTGGCTACACCTTC.

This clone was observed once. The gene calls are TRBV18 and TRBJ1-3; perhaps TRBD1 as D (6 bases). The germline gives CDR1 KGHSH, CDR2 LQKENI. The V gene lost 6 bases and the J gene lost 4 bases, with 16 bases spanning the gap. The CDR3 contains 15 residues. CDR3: CASSMSRTAGNTIYF. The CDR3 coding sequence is TGTGCCAGCTCGATGAGCCGGACAGCCGGAAACACCATATATTTT.

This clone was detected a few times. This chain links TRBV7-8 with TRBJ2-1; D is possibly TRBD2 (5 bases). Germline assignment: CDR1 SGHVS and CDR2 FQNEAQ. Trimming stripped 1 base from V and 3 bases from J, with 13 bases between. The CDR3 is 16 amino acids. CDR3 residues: CASSLGRLRSYNEQFF. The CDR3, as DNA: TGTGCCAGCAGCTTAGGGAGGCTGAGGAGCTACAATGAGCAGTTCTTC.

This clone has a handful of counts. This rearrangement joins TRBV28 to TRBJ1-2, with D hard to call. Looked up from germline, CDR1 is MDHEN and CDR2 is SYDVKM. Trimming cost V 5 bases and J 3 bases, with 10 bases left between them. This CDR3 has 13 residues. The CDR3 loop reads CASSTGRDYGYTF. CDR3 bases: TGTGCCAGCAGTACTGGGCGGGACTATGGCTACACCTTC.

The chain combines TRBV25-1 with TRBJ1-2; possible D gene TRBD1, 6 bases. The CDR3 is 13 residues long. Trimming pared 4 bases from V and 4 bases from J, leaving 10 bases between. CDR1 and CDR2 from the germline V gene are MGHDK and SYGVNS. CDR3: CASSVDRRYGYTF. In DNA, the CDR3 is TGTGCCAGCAGTGTCGACAGGCGCTATGGCTACACCTTC.

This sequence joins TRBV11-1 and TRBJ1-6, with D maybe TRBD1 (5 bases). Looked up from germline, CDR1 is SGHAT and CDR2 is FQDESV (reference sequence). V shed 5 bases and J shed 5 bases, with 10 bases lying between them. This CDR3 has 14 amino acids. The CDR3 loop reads CASSRTGNNSPLHF. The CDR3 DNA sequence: TGTGCCAGCAGCCGAACAGGCAATAATTCACCCCTCCACTTT.

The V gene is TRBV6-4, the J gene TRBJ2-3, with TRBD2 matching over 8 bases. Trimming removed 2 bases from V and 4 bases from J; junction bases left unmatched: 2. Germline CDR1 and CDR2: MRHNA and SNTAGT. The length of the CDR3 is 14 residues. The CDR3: CASSDPGRADTQYF. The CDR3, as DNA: TGTGCCAGCAGTGACCCCGGGAGGGCAGATACGCAGTATTTT.

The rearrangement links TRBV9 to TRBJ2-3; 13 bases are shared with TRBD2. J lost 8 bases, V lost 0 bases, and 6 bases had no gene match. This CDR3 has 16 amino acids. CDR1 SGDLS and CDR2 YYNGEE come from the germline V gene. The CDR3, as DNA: TGTGCCAGCAGCGTAGAGGGACTAGCGGGGATTGGTACGCAGTATTTT. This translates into CASSVEGLAGIGTQYF.

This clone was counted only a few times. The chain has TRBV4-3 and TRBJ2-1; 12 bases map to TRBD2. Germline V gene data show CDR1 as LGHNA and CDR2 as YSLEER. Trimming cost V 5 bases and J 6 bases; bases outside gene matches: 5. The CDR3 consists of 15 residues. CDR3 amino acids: CASSSQLAGGNEQFF. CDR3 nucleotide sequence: TGCGCCAGCAGCTCGCAACTAGCGGGGGGCAATGAGCAGTTCTTC.

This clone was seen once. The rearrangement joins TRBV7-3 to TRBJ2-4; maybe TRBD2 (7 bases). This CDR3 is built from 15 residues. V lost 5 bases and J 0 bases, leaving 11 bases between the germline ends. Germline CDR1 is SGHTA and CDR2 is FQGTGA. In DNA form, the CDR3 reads TGTGCCAGCAGCCCCGGGGGGCTAGCCAAAAACATTCAGTACTTC. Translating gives CASSPGGLAKNIQYF.

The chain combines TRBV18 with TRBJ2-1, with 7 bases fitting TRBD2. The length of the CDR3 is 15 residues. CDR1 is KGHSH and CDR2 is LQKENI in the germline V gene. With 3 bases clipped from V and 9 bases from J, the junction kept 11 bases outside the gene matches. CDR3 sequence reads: CASSPRTSGPIEQFF. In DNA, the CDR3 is TGTGCCAGCTCACCCAGGACTAGTGGGCCCATTGAGCAGTTCTTC.

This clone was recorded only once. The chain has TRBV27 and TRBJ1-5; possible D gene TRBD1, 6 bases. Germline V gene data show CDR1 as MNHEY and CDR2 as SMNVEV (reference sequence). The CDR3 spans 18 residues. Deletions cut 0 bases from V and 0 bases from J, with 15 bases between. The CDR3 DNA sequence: TGTGCCAGCAGTTTATCGGTGACAGGAAGGTATAGCAATCAGCCCCAGCATTTT. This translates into CASSLSVTGRYSNQPQHF.

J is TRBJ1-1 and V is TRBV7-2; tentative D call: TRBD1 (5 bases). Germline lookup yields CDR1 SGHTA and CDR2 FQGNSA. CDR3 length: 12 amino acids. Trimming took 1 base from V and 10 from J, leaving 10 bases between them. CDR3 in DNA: TGTGCCAGCAGCTTAGGGGGGGGAGGAGCTTTCTTT. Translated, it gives CASSLGGGGAFF. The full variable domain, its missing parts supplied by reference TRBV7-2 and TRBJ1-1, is GAGVSQSPSNKVTEKGKDVELRCDPISGHTALYWYRQSLGQGLEFLIYFQGNSAPDKSGLPSDRFSAERTGGSVSTLTIQRTQQEDSAVYLCASSLGGGGAFFGQGTRLTVV.

The CDR3 DNA reads as TGTGCCAGCAGCCTTAAAAACACTGAAGCTTTCTTT. Its translation is CASSLKNTEAFF. The V gene is TRBV3-1 (or the pseudogene TRBV3-2), the J gene TRBJ1-1; D remains unclear. Germline CDR1 LGHDT, CDR2 YNNKEL (reference sequence). Trimming pared 4 bases from V and 2 bases from J, leaving 5 bases between. The CDR3 has 12 residues.